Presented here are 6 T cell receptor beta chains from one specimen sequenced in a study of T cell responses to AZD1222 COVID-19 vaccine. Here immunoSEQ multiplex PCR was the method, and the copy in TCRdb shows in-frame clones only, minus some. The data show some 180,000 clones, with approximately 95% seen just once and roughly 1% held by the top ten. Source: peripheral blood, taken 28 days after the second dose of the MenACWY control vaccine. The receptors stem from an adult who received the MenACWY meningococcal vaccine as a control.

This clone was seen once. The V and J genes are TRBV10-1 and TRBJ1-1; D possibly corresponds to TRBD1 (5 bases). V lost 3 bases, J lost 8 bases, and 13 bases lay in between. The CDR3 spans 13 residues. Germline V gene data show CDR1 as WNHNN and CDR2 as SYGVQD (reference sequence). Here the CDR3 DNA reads TGCGCCAGCAGTGACCACCCGACAGCCGAAGCTTTCTTT. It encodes CASSDHPTAEAFF.

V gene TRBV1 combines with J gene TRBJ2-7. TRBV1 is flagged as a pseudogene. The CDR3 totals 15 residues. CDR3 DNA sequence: TGCACCAGCAGCCGCTTTCCCCCCTGCTCCTACGAGCAGTACTTC. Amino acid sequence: CTSSRFPPCSYEQYF.

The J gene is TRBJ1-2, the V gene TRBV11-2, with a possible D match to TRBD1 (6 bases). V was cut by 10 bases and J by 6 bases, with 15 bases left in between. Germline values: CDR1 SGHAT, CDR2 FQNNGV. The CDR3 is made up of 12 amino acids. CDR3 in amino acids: CATLGGRNGYTF. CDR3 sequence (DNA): TGTGCCACCTTGGGGGGCCGGAATGGCTACACCTTC.

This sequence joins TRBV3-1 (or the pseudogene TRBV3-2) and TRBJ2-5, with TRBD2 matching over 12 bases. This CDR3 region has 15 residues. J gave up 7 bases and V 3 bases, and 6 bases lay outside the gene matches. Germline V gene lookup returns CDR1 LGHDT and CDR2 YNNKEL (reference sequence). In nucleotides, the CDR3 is TGTGCCAGCAGCCACTCTAGCGGGGGGGCCCGGACCCAGTACTTC. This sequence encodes CASSHSSGGARTQYF.

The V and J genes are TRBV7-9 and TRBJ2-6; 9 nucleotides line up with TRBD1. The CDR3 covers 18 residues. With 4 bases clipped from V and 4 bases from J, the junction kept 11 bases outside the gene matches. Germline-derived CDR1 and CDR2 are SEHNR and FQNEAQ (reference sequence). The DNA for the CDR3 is TGTGCCAGCAGCTCCGGTCCGGGACAGGGTACGGGGGCCAACGTCCTGACTTTC. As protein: CASSSGPGQGTGANVLTF.

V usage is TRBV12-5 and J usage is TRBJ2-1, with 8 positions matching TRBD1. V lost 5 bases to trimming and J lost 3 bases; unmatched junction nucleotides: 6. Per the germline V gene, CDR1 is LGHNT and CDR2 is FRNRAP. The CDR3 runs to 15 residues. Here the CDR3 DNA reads TGTGCTAGTGGTAAGGGACAGGTGGACTACAATGAGCAGTTCTTC. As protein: CASGKGQVDYNEQFF.